This T cell receptor beta chain is drawn from a study of blood T cell repertoires in COVID-19. Study-wide background: Acute-phase and convalescent COVID-19 samples originated in the United States, Italy and Spain.

The Seattle patients, enrolled during active infection, were followed longitudinally. In the authors' methods: For nucleated cells, counts were estimated from reference gene primer amplification. The repertoire was sequenced with immunoSEQ multiplex PCR; TCRdb's copy has only in-frame clones and lacks some. That table is the source of V, J and clone size, and D and trimming were worked out from the DNA. The data hold a few hundred thousand clones, with 88% observed a single time. Germline CDR1 and CDR2: LGHNT and FRNRAP. V lost 6 bases to trimming and J lost 4 bases; unmatched junction nucleotides: 12. The CDR3 is made up of 16 amino acids.

The chain uses TRBV12-5 and TRBJ1-5; 7 bases fit TRBD1. Sequenced: peripheral blood. The source of this sequence is a woman in her twenties or thirties with COVID-19, enrolled during active disease. The CDR3 DNA reads TGTGCTAGTGGACCCGACAGGGCCCACCGAAATCAGCCCCAGCATTTT. Amino acids: CASGPDRAHRNQPQHF.